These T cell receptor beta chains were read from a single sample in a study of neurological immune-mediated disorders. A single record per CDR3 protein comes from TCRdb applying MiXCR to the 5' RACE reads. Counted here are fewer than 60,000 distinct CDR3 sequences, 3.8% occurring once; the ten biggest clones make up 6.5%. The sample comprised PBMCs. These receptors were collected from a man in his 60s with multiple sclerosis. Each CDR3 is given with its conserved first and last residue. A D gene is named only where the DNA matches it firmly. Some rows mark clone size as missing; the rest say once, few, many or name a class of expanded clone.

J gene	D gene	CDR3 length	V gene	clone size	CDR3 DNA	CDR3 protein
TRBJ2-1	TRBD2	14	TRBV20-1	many	TGCAGTGCCACCGGGACTAGCCTCTACAATGAGCAGTTCTTC	CSATGTSLYNEQFF
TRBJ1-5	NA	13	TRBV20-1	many	TGCAGTGCCCCCGGGGCCGAAGATCAGCCCCAGCATTTT	CSAPGAEDQPQHF
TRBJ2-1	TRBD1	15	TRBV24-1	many	TGTGCCACCAGTGACCGCGGACAGGGGAGGAATGAGCAGTTCTTC	CATSDRGQGRNEQFF
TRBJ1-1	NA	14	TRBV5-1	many	TGCGCCAGCAGCTTGGGACAGCTCCTCACTGAAGCTTTCTTT	CASSLGQLLTEAFF
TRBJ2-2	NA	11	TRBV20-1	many	TGCAGTGCTAGAAACACCGGGGAGCTGTTTTTT	CSARNTGELFF
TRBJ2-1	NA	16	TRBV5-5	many	TGTGCCAGCAGCGCCAGGAGGATGAGCTCCTACAATGAGCAGTTCTTC	CASSARRMSSYNEQFF
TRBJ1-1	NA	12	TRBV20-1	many	TGCAGTGCTAGTGGCGCAAACACTGAAGCTTTCTTT	CSASGANTEAFF
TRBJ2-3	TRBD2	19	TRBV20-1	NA	TGCAGTGCTAGAGATCCGGGACTAGCGGGAGGGTGGGGAACAGATACGCAGTATTTT	CSARDPGLAGGWGTDTQYF
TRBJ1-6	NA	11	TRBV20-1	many	TGCAGTGCTAGTTCGGGTTCACCCCTCCACTTT	CSASSGSPLHF
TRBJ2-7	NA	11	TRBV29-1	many	TGCAGTATTCGGACAAGCCGCGAGCAGTACTTC	CSIRTSREQYF
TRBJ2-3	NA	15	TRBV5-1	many	TGCGCCAGCAGCTTGGGGTCCGGGAACACAGATACGCAGTATTTT	CASSLGSGNTDTQYF
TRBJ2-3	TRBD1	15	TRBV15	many	TGTGCCACCAGCAGAGGGGGGGACAGGGGAGATACGCAGTATTTT	CATSRGGDRGDTQYF
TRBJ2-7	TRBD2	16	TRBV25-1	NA	TGTGCCAGCAGTGCTAACAGACTAGCGGGGGCGTACGAGCAGTACTTC	CASSANRLAGAYEQYF
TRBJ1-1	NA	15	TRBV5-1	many	TGCGCCAGCAGCTTGACGGGAATGGTGAACACTGAAGCTTTCTTT	CASSLTGMVNTEAFF
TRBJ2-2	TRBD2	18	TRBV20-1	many	TGCAGTGCTAGAATTCTGCTTGTTGGCGGGAGGAGCACCGGGGAGCTGTTTTTT	CSARILLVGGRSTGELFF
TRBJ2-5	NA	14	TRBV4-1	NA	TGCGCCAGCAGCCAAGGGATCTTAACGGAGACCCAGTACTTC	CASSQGILTETQYF
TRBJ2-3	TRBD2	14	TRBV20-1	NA	TGCAGTGCTCCCATAGCGGGGGTTGAAGATACGCAGTATTTT	CSAPIAGVEDTQYF
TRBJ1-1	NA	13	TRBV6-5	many	TGTGCCAGCAGTTACTCGCCGGACACTGAAGCTTTCTTT	CASSYSPDTEAFF
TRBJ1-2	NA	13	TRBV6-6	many	TGTGCCAGCAGGCCACCAAAGGGCTATGGCTACACCTTC	CASRPPKGYGYTF
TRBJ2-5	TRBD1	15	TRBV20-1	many	TGCAGTGCTAGAGATGTTTCCTCGGGATCAGGGGGCCAGTACTTC	CSARDVSSGSGGQYF
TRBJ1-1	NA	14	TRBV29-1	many	TGCAGCGCCGGGGGAGGCAGGGCAAGAACTGAAGCTTTCTTT	CSAGGGRARTEAFF
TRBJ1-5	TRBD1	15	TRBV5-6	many	TGTGCCAGCAGCTTGCGGGACAGACGCAATCAGCCCCAGCATTTT	CASSLRDRRNQPQHF
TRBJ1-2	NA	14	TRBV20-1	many	TGCAGACTCTCTACTCGAGGGGGGAGGTATGGCTACACCTTC	CRLSTRGGRYGYTF
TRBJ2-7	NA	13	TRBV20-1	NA	TGCAGTGCTAGAACGAACGGGTCCAAAGAGCAGTACTTC	CSARTNGSKEQYF
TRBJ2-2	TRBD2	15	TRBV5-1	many	TGCGCCAGCAGCTCCGTGACTAGCGGGGCCGGGGAGCTGTTTTTT	CASSSVTSGAGELFF
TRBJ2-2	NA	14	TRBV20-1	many	TGCAGTGCCAGACTCGTCTCGAACACCGGGGAGCTGTTTTTT	CSARLVSNTGELFF
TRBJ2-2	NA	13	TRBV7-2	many	TGTGCCAGCAGCTTAGGTTTATCCGGGGAGCTGTTTTTT	CASSLGLSGELFF
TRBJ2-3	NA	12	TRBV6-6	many	TGTGCCAGCAGTTACGGCGAGGGTACGCAGTATTTT	CASSYGEGTQYF
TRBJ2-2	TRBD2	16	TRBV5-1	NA	TGCGCCAGCAGCCCTGGGCGGGGGGCGAGGACCGGGGAGCTGTTTTTT	CASSPGRGARTGELFF
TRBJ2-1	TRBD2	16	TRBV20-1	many	TGCAGTGCTAGAGATCGGGGGGGAGGCTCCTACAATGAGCAGTTCTTC	CSARDRGGGSYNEQFF
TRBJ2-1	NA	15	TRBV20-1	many	TGCAGTGCCGACGACTCCGGGATCGGAGGCAATGAGCAGTTCTTC	CSADDSGIGGNEQFF